These 14 T cell receptor beta chains originate from one sample sequenced in a study of T cells in localized non-small cell lung cancer. Clones were sequenced by immunoSEQ multiplex PCR, and TCRdb holds only the in-frame ones, with some missing. Of about 78,000 clones listed, about 83% are singletons. The sequencing here drew on peripheral blood, taken before any cancer treatment. Receptors originate from a man aged 40 to 69 with stage I lung adenocarcinoma.

This rearrangement joins TRBV7-2 to TRBJ2-5; tentatively, D is TRBD1 or TRBD2 (6 bases each). The CDR3 runs 12 residues. Germline-derived CDR1 and CDR2 are SGHTA and FQGNSA. V was trimmed by 5 bases and J by 5 bases, leaving 9 bases between them. The CDR3 spells CASSRGLETQYF. In DNA, the CDR3 is TGTGCCAGCAGCCGGGGGCTGGAGACCCAGTACTTC.

The V gene is TRBV2, the J gene TRBJ2-3, with 7 bases that match TRBD2. The CDR3 runs 15 residues. Germline-derived CDR1 and CDR2 are SNHLY and FYNNEI. The V gene end was trimmed by 4 bases and the J gene end by 0 bases; junction bases not matched to a gene: 4. The chain's CDR3 is CASSVSSGSTDTQYF. CDR3 sequence (DNA): TGTGCCAGCAGTGTATCTAGCGGCAGCACAGATACGCAGTATTTT. The variable domain in full, completed from reference TRBV2 and TRBJ2-3, reads EPEVTQTPSHQVTQMGQEVILRCVPISNHLYFYWYRQILGQKVEFLVSFYNNEISEKSEIFDDQFSVERPDGSNFTLKIRSTKLEDSAMYFCASSVSSGSTDTQYFGPGTRLTVL.

The chain uses TRBV6-5 and TRBJ2-1; 7 bases fit TRBD2. CDR3 length: 12 residues. Trimming at V came to 6 bases and at J to 8 bases, leaving 4 bases not matched to a gene. The V gene's germline CDR1 is MNHEY and CDR2 SVGAGI. The CDR3 nucleotides read TGTGCCAGCAGGCAGGGAGGGGATGAGCAGTTCTTC. Residues: CASRQGGDEQFF.

The rearrangement joins TRBV5-1 to TRBJ2-5; D is uncertain. The J call could be wrong; TRBJ2-7 is a better fit for the DNA end. Germline values: CDR1 SGHRS, CDR2 YFSETQ. The CDR3 totals 11 residues. In nucleotides, the CDR3 is TGCGCCAGCAGCTTGGCCGACGAGCAGTACTTC. This gives the protein CASSLADEQYF.

The rearrangement joins TRBV6-5 to TRBJ2-7, with D tentatively TRBD2 (6 bases). Trimming removed 4 bases at V and 0 bases at J, with 7 bases between. The V gene's germline CDR1 is MNHEY and CDR2 SVGAGI. This CDR3 comprises 13 residues. The CDR3 sequence: CASSSTSSYEQYF. Written as DNA, the CDR3 is TGTGCCAGCAGTTCGACTAGCTCCTACGAGCAGTACTTC.

J is TRBJ2-3 and V is TRBV18; 7 bases are shared with TRBD2. Germline lookup yields CDR1 KGHSH and CDR2 LQKENI. The J segment lost 5 bases and the V segment lost 3 bases, leaving 8 bases of the junction unmatched. CDR3 length: 15 amino acids. The CDR3 here is CASSPGLGAVDTQYF. In nucleotides, the CDR3 is TGTGCCAGCTCACCCGGACTAGGTGCGGTAGATACGCAGTATTTT.

The chain links TRBV27 to TRBJ2-1; unclear D gene. This CDR3 region has 13 residues. CDR1 and CDR2 from the germline V gene are MNHEY and SMNVEV (reference sequence). The V end lost 5 bases, the J end lost 3 bases, and 8 bases lay between the germline ends. The CDR3 protein is CASSPPLYNEQFF. CDR3 in DNA: TGTGCCAGCAGTCCTCCGCTCTACAATGAGCAGTTCTTC.

This clone was found once. The chain carries TRBV5-4 and TRBJ1-6; D perhaps matches TRBD1 (6 bases). This CDR3 contains 18 residues. Germline V lookup: CDR1 SGHNT, CDR2 YYREEE (reference sequence). V was shortened by 2 bases and J by 7 bases, with 22 bases between the two germline ends. The CDR3 here is CASSLGGPAGAWNSPLHF. CDR3 nucleotides: TGTGCCAGCAGCTTAGGGGGGCCGGCAGGGGCTTGGAATTCACCCCTCCACTTT.

This chain joins TRBV27 and TRBJ2-3, with 8 positions matching TRBD2. This CDR3 is built from 17 residues. Germline lookup yields CDR1 MNHEY and CDR2 SMNVEV (reference sequence). Trimming removed 6 bases from V and 3 bases from J; junction bases left unmatched: 14. CDR3 protein: CASSSPSGGAWTDTQYF. In DNA, the CDR3 is TGTGCCAGCAGCTCCCCTTCCGGGGGGGCCTGGACAGATACGCAGTATTTT.

The gene calls are TRBV7-2 and TRBJ2-3, with a possible D match to TRBD2 (6 bases). CDR3 length equals 15 residues. The V end was cut by 4 bases, the J end by 2 bases, with 13 bases between. Germline V lookup: CDR1 SGHTA, CDR2 FQGNSA. CDR3 protein: CASSWTGVITDTQYF. The DNA of the CDR3 is TGTGCCAGCAGCTGGACGGGAGTAATCACAGATACGCAGTATTTT.

The genes are TRBV6-1 and TRBJ2-2; TRBD1 matches at 7 bases. Trimming cost V 10 bases and J 1 base; bases outside gene matches: 6. This CDR3 contains 14 residues. Germline lookup yields CDR1 MNHNS and CDR2 SASEGT. The CDR3 coding sequence is TGTGCCATTTTGGGGACAGTGAACACCGGGGAGCTGTTTTTT. It codes for CAILGTVNTGELFF.

The chain uses TRBV6-1 and TRBJ1-3; D remains unclear. The CDR3 consists of 14 residues. Germline loops: CDR1 MNHNS, CDR2 SASEGT. V dropped 2 bases and J dropped 0 bases, with 5 bases sitting between them. The CDR3 region is CASSERGSGNTIYF. The DNA for the CDR3 is TGTGCCAGCAGTGAACGCGGCTCTGGAAACACCATATATTTT.

This chain links TRBV14 with TRBJ1-2, with 11 bases aligning to TRBD1. CDR3 size: 15 residues. The germline V gene has CDR1 SGHDN and CDR2 FVKESK. V lost 3 bases to trimming and J lost 8 bases; unmatched junction nucleotides: 8. The CDR3 DNA reads as TGTGCCAGCAGCCAGGGAAGGACAGGGGGCTGGGGCTACACCTTC. Amino acids: CASSQGRTGGWGYTF.

The chain carries TRBV28 and TRBJ2-2; D is ambiguous. V shed 10 bases and J shed 0 bases, with 12 bases lying between them. The CDR3 length is 14 residues. Germline loops: CDR1 MDHEN, CDR2 SYDVKM. CDR3 coding DNA: TGTGCCACTTTACACACAACGAACACCGGGGAGCTGTTTTTT. Translated: CATLHTTNTGELFF.